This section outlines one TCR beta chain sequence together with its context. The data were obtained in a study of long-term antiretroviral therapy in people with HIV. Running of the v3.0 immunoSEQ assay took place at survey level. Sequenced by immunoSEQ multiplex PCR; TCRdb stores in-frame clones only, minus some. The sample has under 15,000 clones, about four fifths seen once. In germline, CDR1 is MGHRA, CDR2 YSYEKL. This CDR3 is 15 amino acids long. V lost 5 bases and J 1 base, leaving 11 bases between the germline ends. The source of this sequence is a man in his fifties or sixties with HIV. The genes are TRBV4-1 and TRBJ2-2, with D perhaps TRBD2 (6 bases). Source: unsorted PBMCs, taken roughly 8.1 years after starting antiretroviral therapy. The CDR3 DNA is TGCGCCAGCAGCGCGGGACTTTGGAACACCGGGGAGCTGTTTTTT. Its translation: CASSAGLWNTGELFF.